A single sample gave rise to the 10 T cell receptor beta chains below, sequenced in a study of radiotherapy plus CTLA-4 blockade in lung cancer. Generated by immunoSEQ multiplex PCR, the TCRdb table keeps only in-frame clones and is missing some. The sample has around 63,000 clones, roughly four fifths seen once; the top ten hold 15% to 20%. The specimen was peripheral blood, collected from a patient treated with radiotherapy plus ipilimumab. The receptors shown here come from a human donor with non-small cell lung cancer whose response to radiotherapy plus ipilimumab could not be evaluated. Some clones in this sample may be carry-over from other donors' samples.

The chain has TRBV6-4 and TRBJ2-3, with D perhaps TRBD2 (7 bases). The CDR3 runs 14 residues. Looked up from germline, CDR1 is MRHNA and CDR2 is SNTAGT. Between the trimmed V and J ends, which lost 8 bases and 1 base, there was a span of 13 bases. CDR3: CASRREGGTDTQYF. The CDR3 coding sequence is TGTGCCAGCCGTAGGGAGGGGGGCACAGATACGCAGTATTTT.

The chain is built from TRBV20-1 and TRBJ1-2; the D is unclear. Germline values: CDR1 DFQATT, CDR2 SNEGSKA (reference sequence). This CDR3 contains 11 residues. V lost 6 bases to trimming and J lost 5 bases, with 10 bases between them. The CDR3 loop reads CSARVPYGYTF. CDR3 DNA sequence: TGCAGTGCGAGGGTGCCTTATGGCTACACCTTC.

This rearrangement joins TRBV6-1 to TRBJ2-5; D perhaps matches TRBD1 (5 bases). The J call may be faulty, since TRBJ2-7 better matches the DNA end. CDR3 length equals 12 residues. Germline loops: CDR1 MNHNS, CDR2 SASEGT. Here the CDR3 DNA reads TGTGCCAGCAGTCTGCAGGGTTACGAGCAGTACTTC. Its translation: CASSLQGYEQYF.

This clone was recorded a few times. The chain joins TRBV4-3 to TRBJ2-5; D perhaps matches TRBD1 (6 bases). CDR1 and CDR2 from the germline V gene are LGHNA and YSLEER. Deletions cut 4 bases from V and 2 bases from J, with 14 bases between. This CDR3 region has 15 residues. CDR3 loop: CASSRLQGLQETQYF. For the CDR3, the DNA is TGCGCCAGCAGCCGGTTACAGGGCCTACAAGAGACCCAGTACTTC.

In this sample, this clone turned up a few times. CDR3 nucleotides: TGTGCCAGCAGTTACTCGACAGGGGGCTACGAGCAGTACTTC. Amino acid sequence: CASSYSTGGYEQYF. The rearrangement links TRBV6-6 to TRBJ2-7, with 9 bases aligning to TRBD1. Germline V gives CDR1 MNHNY, CDR2 SVGAGI (reference sequence). V shed 0 bases, J shed 3 bases, and the junction held 0 bases outside the gene matches. This CDR3 contains 14 residues.

This clone was seen just once. The chain uses TRBV5-1 and TRBJ1-2; 9 bases agree with TRBD1. The CDR3 runs to 17 residues. With 5 bases clipped from V and 3 bases from J, the junction kept 14 bases outside the gene matches. Per the germline V gene, CDR1 is SGHRS and CDR2 is YFSETQ. In DNA form, the CDR3 reads TGCGCCAGCAGTCGCGGGACAGGGACCCCATCAGACTATGGCTACACCTTC. It translates to CASSRGTGTPSDYGYTF.

Turning to this clone: A read error may produce the germline difference seen at one junction end. This chain links TRBV7-2 with TRBJ1-5; no firm D call. Germline V gives CDR1 SGHTA, CDR2 FQGNSA. The CDR3 runs 15 residues. The CDR3 region has the DNA TGTGACAGCAGCTTAGGGAGCACGGGCAATCAGCCCCAGCATTTT. This sequence encodes CDSSLGSTGNQPQHF.

The chain uses TRBV6-1 and TRBJ2-1; 8 bases fit TRBD2. CDR1 and CDR2 (germline): MNHNS, SASEGT. The trim removed 1 base at V and 7 bases at J, leaving 9 bases unmatched. This CDR3 is built from 16 residues. The CDR3 DNA reads TGTGCCAGCAGTGAAGGGACTAGCAGGATTCGGAATGAGCAGTTCTTC. It translates to CASSEGTSRIRNEQFF.

The J gene is TRBJ1-1, the V gene TRBV11-3, with D possibly matching TRBD1 (5 bases). The germline CDR1 and CDR2 sequences are SGHNT and YENEEA. The CDR3 is 13 residues long. The ends were cut back, 6 bases at V and 3 bases at J, with 11 bases in the middle. The CDR3 loop is CASSVGRDTEAFF. The CDR3 DNA reads as TGTGCCAGCAGTGTTGGCAGGGACACTGAAGCTTTCTTT.

CDR3 nucleotides: TGCGCCAGCAGCCAAGTCGAGTATTACCGGGACTGGGTGTACGAGCAGTACTTC. This encodes CASSQVEYYRDWVYEQYF. The V gene is TRBV4-1, the J gene TRBJ2-7; D is perhaps TRBD2 (6 bases). Germline V gives CDR1 MGHRA, CDR2 YSYEKL. The CDR3 has 18 amino acids. Trimming took off 1 base at V and 4 bases at J, with 23 bases between the two ends.